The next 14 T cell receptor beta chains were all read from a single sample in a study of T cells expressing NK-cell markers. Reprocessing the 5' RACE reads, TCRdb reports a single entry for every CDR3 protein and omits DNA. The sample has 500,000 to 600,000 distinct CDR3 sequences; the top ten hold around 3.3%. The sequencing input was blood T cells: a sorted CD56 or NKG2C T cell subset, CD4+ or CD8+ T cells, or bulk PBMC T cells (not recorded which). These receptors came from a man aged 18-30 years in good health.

CDR3 protein: CASSYSRRGQETQYF. V usage is TRBV6-5 and J usage is TRBJ2-5; TCRdb reports TRBD1, a call that lacks DNA to check it against. CDR3 size: 15 residues. Per germline, CDR1 MNHEY and CDR2 SVGAGI.

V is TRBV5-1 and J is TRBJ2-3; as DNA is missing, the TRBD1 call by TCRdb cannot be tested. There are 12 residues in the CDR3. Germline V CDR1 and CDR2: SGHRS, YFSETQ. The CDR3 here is CASSSDGGVQYF.

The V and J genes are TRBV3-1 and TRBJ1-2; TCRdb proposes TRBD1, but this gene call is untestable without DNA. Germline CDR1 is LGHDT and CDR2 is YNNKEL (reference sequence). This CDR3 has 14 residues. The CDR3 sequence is CASSTSGQARPYTF.

CDR3: CASSLAVPSYEQYF. The chain recombines TRBV5-1 with TRBJ2-7. Germline assignment: CDR1 SGHRS and CDR2 YFSETQ. The CDR3 is 14 amino acids.

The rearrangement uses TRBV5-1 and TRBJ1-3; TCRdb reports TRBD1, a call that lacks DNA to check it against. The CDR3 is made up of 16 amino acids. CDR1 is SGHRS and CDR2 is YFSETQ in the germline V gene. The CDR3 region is CASSNGQGFSGNTIYF.

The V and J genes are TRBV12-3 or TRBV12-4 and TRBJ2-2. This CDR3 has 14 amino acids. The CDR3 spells CASSLVLRTGELFF.

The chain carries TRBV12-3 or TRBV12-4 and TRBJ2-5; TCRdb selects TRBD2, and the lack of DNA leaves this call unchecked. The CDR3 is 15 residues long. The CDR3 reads CASSRPSGSQETQYF.

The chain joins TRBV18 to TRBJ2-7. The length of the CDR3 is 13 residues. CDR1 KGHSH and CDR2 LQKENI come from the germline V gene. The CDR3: CASSPPVSYEQYF.

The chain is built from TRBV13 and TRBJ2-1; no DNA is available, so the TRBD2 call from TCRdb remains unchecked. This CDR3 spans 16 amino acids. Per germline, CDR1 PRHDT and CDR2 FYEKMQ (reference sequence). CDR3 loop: CASSLRRAGSIDEQFF.

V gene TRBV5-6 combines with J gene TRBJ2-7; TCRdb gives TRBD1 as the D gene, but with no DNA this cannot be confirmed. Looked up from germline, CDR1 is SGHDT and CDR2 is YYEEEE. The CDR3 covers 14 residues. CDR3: CASRAKGGAYEQYF.

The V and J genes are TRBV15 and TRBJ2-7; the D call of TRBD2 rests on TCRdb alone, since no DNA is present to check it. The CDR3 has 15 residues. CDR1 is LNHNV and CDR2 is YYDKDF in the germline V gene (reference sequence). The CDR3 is CATSFKGLALYEQYF.

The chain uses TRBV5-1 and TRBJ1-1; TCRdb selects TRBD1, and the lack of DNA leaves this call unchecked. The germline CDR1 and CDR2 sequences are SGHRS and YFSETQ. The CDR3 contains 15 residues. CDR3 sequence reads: CASSLSWGRTTEAFF.

CDR3 amino acids: CSARDTSGRALDIQYF. This chain joins TRBV20-1 and TRBJ2-4; checking the TCRdb D call of TRBD2 is not possible without DNA. This CDR3 spans 16 amino acids. Looked up from germline, CDR1 is DFQATT and CDR2 is SNEGSKA (reference sequence).

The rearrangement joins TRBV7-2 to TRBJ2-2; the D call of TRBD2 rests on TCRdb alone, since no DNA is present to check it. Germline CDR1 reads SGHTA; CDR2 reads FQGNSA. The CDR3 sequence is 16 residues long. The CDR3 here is CASSLLLGLETGELFF. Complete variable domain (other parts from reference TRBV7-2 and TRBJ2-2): GAGVSQSPSNKVTEKGKDVELRCDPISGHTALYWYRQSLGQGLEFLIYFQGNSAPDKSGLPSDRFSAERTGGSVSTLTIQRTQQEDSAVYLCASSLLLGLETGELFFGEGSRLTVL.